These 31 T cell receptor beta chains share one sample of origin, sequenced in a study of regulatory T cells in long-lasting Graves disease. This sample's time point: persistent/refractory GD, antithyroid drugs over 5 years with positive TRAb. With RNA extracted from PBMCs as input, the TCR library was made. CDR3-region Arm-PCR and iRepertoire HTBI primers produced the TCR beta libraries. MiXCR, run by TCRdb on the multiplex PCR reads, gives a single entry per CDR3 protein. The data hold around 400,000 distinct CDR3 sequences, with roughly 20% observed a single time. The sample consisted of peripheral blood mononuclear cells (PBMCs), taken when the disease was refractory, from a patient treated with antithyroid drugs. These receptors were obtained from a woman between 40 and 55 years old with Graves disease.

This clonotype was observed a handful of times. This chain joins TRBV3-1 and TRBJ2-5, with 7 bases fitting TRBD2. After removal of 1 base from V and 5 bases from J, the junction contained 4 bases not matched to a gene. CDR3 length: 14 residues. CDR1 and CDR2 (germline): LGHDT, YNNKEL (reference sequence). CDR3 region: CASSQVGGGETQYF. The CDR3, as DNA: TGTGCCAGCAGCCAAGTTGGGGGAGGGGAGACCCAGTACTTC.

This clonotype was recorded many times. The rearrangement links TRBV28 to TRBJ2-5, with D hard to call. V lost 5 bases and J lost 4, with 11 bases in between. The CDR3 loop spans 13 amino acids. Germline values: CDR1 MDHEN, CDR2 SYDVKM. The CDR3 DNA reads TGTGCCAGCAGTCAACGATCGGGAGAGACCCAGTACTTC. Residues: CASSQRSGETQYF.

This clonotype was observed a few times. The chain carries TRBV28 and TRBJ1-2; a possible D gene is TRBD1 (6 bases). The CDR3 length is 13 residues. The germline CDR1 and CDR2 sequences are MDHEN and SYDVKM. V was pared by 5 bases and J by 8 bases, with 15 bases between. CDR3 sequence reads: CASSRQVAAGYTF. The DNA for the CDR3 is TGTGCCAGCAGTCGACAGGTAGCGGCAGGCTACACCTTC.

This clonotype was detected ten times or more. DNA for the CDR3: TGTGCCAGCAGCGGACAGGGGACCGGGGAGCTGTTTTTT. The encoded protein is CASSGQGTGELFF. This chain links TRBV2 with TRBJ2-2, with 9 bases identical to TRBD1. V lost 6 bases and J lost 5; bases outside the gene matches: 1. From germline, CDR1 is SNHLY and CDR2 FYNNEI. The CDR3 runs 13 residues.

This clonotype was found many times. The chain couples TRBV13 to TRBJ1-1; D may be TRBD1 (5 bases). This CDR3 has 15 amino acids. Germline V gene lookup returns CDR1 PRHDT and CDR2 FYEKMQ (reference sequence). V lost 4 bases and J 1 base, leaving 13 bases between the germline ends. In DNA, the CDR3 is TGTGCCAGCAGCTCGGCGGGGGGTCCGAACACTGAAGCTTTCTTT. It encodes CASSSAGGPNTEAFF.

This clonotype was seen repeatedly, ten times or more. This chain's CDR3 is CSALRGSQETQYF. DNA of the CDR3: TGCAGTGCTCTCCGGGGGTCACAAGAGACCCAGTACTTC. The gene calls are TRBV20-1 and TRBJ2-5, with a weak D call TRBD2 (6 bases). The CDR3 totals 13 residues. Trimming removed 5 bases from V and 2 bases from J, with 12 bases in between. Germline V gene lookup returns CDR1 DFQATT and CDR2 SNEGSKA (reference sequence).

This clonotype was detected many times. The chain combines TRBV6-1 with TRBJ1-1; no reliable D call. This CDR3 is 14 amino acids long. Trimming removed 7 bases at V and 1 base at J, with 13 bases between. CDR1 MNHNS and CDR2 SASEGT come from the germline V gene. DNA for the CDR3: TGTGCCAGCATCCGCGGCGAATCGAACACTGAAGCTTTCTTT. Its protein is CASIRGESNTEAFF.

This clonotype was seen repeatedly, ten times or more. The chain combines TRBV12-3 or TRBV12-4 with TRBJ1-1; TRBD1 is a possible D gene (6 bases). Trimming shortened V by 6 bases and J by 1 base, and 15 bases separated the two germline ends. The CDR3 loop spans 15 amino acids. The CDR3 loop is CASSNIQGGNTEAFF. The CDR3, as DNA: TGTGCCAGCAGCAACATACAGGGCGGGAACACTGAAGCTTTCTTT.

Concerning this clonotype itself: An end of the junction differs from the germline gene, which may be a read error. The chain links TRBV5-1 to TRBJ1-1; 7 bases align to TRBD1. Per germline, CDR1 SGHRS and CDR2 YFSETQ. The CDR3 is 17 amino acids. DNA of the CDR3: TGTGCCAGCAGCTTTATACAGGGGATGAGCATGAACACTGAAGCTTTCTTT. Its translation is CASSFIQGMSMNTEAFF.

This rearrangement joins TRBV2 to TRBJ2-5; 9 bases map to TRBD2. The end of the DNA aligns better with TRBJ2-1, so the J call may be wrong. The CDR3 runs to 16 residues. Germline CDR1 reads SNHLY; CDR2 reads FYNNEI. This CDR3 is CASSSKSGRPHNEQFF. CDR3 nucleotides: TGTGCCAGCAGCTCGAAAAGCGGGAGGCCCCACAATGAGCAGTTCTTC.

This chain uses TRBV7-9 with TRBJ1-3; D unclear. Germline CDR1 is SEHNR and CDR2 is FQNEAQ (reference sequence). The V gene lost 1 base and the J gene lost 0 bases, with 10 bases spanning the gap. This CDR3 comprises 16 residues. CDR3 loop: CASSLGGPNSGNTIYF. The CDR3 DNA follows: TGTGCCAGCAGCTTAGGAGGACCCAACTCTGGAAACACCATATATTTT.

This chain uses TRBV6-5 with TRBJ2-1; possible D gene TRBD2, 6 bases. Germline lookup yields CDR1 MNHEY and CDR2 SVGAGI. CDR3 length equals 19 residues. V lost 0 bases and J 0 bases, leaving 18 bases between the germline ends. The CDR3: CASSYSASSIGSSYNEQFF. DNA for the CDR3: TGTGCCAGCAGTTACTCGGCGTCGTCTATCGGGAGCTCCTACAATGAGCAGTTCTTC.

This clonotype was found many times. The CDR3 coding sequence is TGTGCCAGCACCCCTCTAGCGGGGGTACCCGAGCAGTACTTC. Protein: CASTPLAGVPEQYF. The genes are TRBV2 and TRBJ2-7, with 10 bases that match TRBD2. The length of the CDR3 is 14 residues. CDR1 and CDR2 from the germline V gene are SNHLY and FYNNEI. The V segment lost 7 bases and the J segment 6 bases; nucleotides outside the gene matches: 9.

The sample holds many counts of this clonotype. The J gene is TRBJ1-1, the V gene TRBV7-9; weak D call: TRBD1 (6 bases). Germline V gene data show CDR1 as SEHNR and CDR2 as FQNEAQ (reference sequence). V dropped 3 bases and J dropped 4 bases, with 21 bases sitting between them. The CDR3 loop spans 17 amino acids. DNA for the CDR3: TGTGCCAGCAGCTTGGCGACAGGCGCCCTCGGGGGCACTGAAGCTTTCTTT. Translating gives CASSLATGALGGTEAFF.

V is TRBV15 and J is TRBJ2-7; D ambiguous. Germline-derived CDR1 and CDR2 are LNHNV and YYDKDF (reference sequence). V lost 3 bases and J 4 bases, leaving 16 bases between the germline ends. The CDR3 has 15 amino acids. The CDR3 region has the DNA TGTGCCACCAGCAGGTTTCGTTCGGGCCTTTACGAGCAGTACTTC. Protein product: CATSRFRSGLYEQYF.

Regarding this clonotype: At one of its ends the junction is not consistent with the germline gene, which may arise from a read error. The rearrangement links TRBV2 to TRBJ2-4, with D uncertain. This CDR3 has 16 amino acids. In germline, CDR1 is SNHLY, CDR2 FYNNEI. CDR3 in DNA: TGCGCCAGCAGCCAAGTTCCGGGTTTGGCCAAAAACATTCAGTACTTC. It specifies CASSQVPGLAKNIQYF.

This clonotype was observed many times. This chain uses TRBV12-3 or TRBV12-4 with TRBJ1-2; D ambiguous. The CDR3 sequence is 14 residues long. V gave up 7 bases and J gave up 4 bases, with 16 bases separating them. The CDR3 here is CASTLIGVPYGYTF. The CDR3 region has the DNA TGTGCCAGCACCTTGATCGGGGTGCCCTATGGCTACACCTTC.

This clonotype was seen only a few times. The chain employs TRBV3-1 and TRBJ1-6; 10 bases agree with TRBD1. The trim removed 2 bases at V and 8 bases at J, leaving 3 bases unmatched. The germline V gene has CDR1 LGHDT and CDR2 YNNKEL (reference sequence). CDR3 length: 15 amino acids. CDR3 region: CASSQMTGGYSPLHF. In nucleotides, the CDR3 is TGTGCCAGCAGCCAAATGACAGGGGGCTATTCACCCCTCCACTTT.

There are many counts of this clonotype. The chain links TRBV28 to TRBJ1-6; TRBD1 aligns across 7 bases. This CDR3 is built from 14 residues. Looked up from germline, CDR1 is MDHEN and CDR2 is SYDVKM. V lost 5 bases, J lost 7 bases, and 5 bases stayed unmatched. The CDR3 nucleotides read TGTGCCAGCAGTCTCGGGACAGCAAATTCACCCCTCCACTTT. Translation: CASSLGTANSPLHF. The full variable domain, rest sourced from reference TRBV28 and TRBJ1-6, is DVKVTQSSRYLVKRTGEKVFLECVQDMDHENMFWYRQDPGLGLRLIYFSYDVKMKEKGDIPEGYSVSREKKERFSLILESASTNQTSMYLCASSLGTANSPLHFGNGTRLTVT.

A remark on this clonotype: One base away lies a much larger clone, so this may be a sequencing read error. This chain links TRBV6-1 with TRBJ2-7, with TRBD1 matching over 8 bases. Looked up from germline, CDR1 is MNHNS and CDR2 is SASEGT. With 8 bases clipped from V and 7 bases from J, the junction kept 10 bases outside the gene matches. This CDR3 is built from 13 residues. The CDR3 protein is CASEGAGGGEQYF. CDR3 nucleotide sequence: TGTGCCAGCGAAGGGGCAGGGGGCGGTGAGCAGTACTTC.

Ten or more counts support this clonotype. V is TRBV2 and J is TRBJ2-7; 7 nucleotides align to TRBD2. The CDR3 loop spans 14 amino acids. In germline, CDR1 is SNHLY, CDR2 FYNNEI. After removal of 1 base from V and 3 bases from J, the junction contained 3 bases not matched to a gene. CDR3 loop: CASSEGLAVYEQYF. The CDR3 DNA reads TGTGCCAGCAGTGAAGGGCTAGCGGTCTACGAGCAGTACTTC.

By frequency in the sample, this clonotype is medium-sized. The rearrangement joins TRBV27 to TRBJ1-1, with D perhaps TRBD1 (6 bases). Germline V gene lookup returns CDR1 MNHEY and CDR2 SMNVEV (reference sequence). This CDR3 contains 18 residues. V lost 4 bases, J lost 2 bases, and 23 bases lay in between. CDR3: CASSSFPKAGQRNTEAFF. CDR3 DNA sequence: TGTGCCAGCAGTTCCTTCCCAAAAGCAGGACAGCGAAACACTGAAGCTTTCTTT.

This clonotype has at least ten counts. The CDR3: CASRVTGDGYTF. As DNA, the CDR3 is TGCGCCAGCAGGGTAACAGGGGATGGCTACACCTTC. This chain links TRBV5-1 with TRBJ1-2, with 7 bases matching TRBD1. CDR3 length: 12 amino acids. V was clipped by 5 bases and J by 6 bases; unmatched bases: 4. Germline V gives CDR1 SGHRS, CDR2 YFSETQ. Variable domain in full (rest from reference TRBV5-1 and TRBJ1-2): KAGVTQTPRYLIKTRGQQVTLSCSPISGHRSVSWYQQTPGQGLQFLFEYFSETQRNKGNFPGRFSGRQFSNSRSEMNVSTLELGDSALYLCASRVTGDGYTFGSGTRLTVV.

The chain recombines TRBV27 with TRBJ1-5; 10 positions match TRBD1. Germline V gene sequence: CDR1 MNHEY, CDR2 SMNVEV (reference sequence). V trimming: 0 bases; J trimming: 6 bases; junction bases outside the gene matches: 2. The CDR3 covers 15 residues. The CDR3 sequence is CASSLSGTGAQPQHF. CDR3 coding DNA: TGTGCCAGCAGTTTATCAGGGACAGGGGCTCAGCCCCAGCATTTT.

V usage is TRBV7-9 and J usage is TRBJ2-7; D is possibly TRBD1 or TRBD2 (5 bases each). The V end was cut by 5 bases, the J end by 3 bases, with 17 bases between. Germline CDR1 SEHNR, CDR2 FQNEAQ (reference sequence). This CDR3 spans 15 amino acids. The CDR3, as DNA: TGTGCCAGCAGCGGGAGCCGGGACGACGGCTACGAGCAGTACTTC. It yields the protein CASSGSRDDGYEQYF.

This clonotype was detected ten times or more. The CDR3 nucleotides read TGTGCCAGCAGTTTAAGTAGCGGGAGGGCCGAGCAGTACTTC. Translated: CASSLSSGRAEQYF. The chain links TRBV12-3 or TRBV12-4 to TRBJ2-7; 11 positions match TRBD2. V gave up 2 bases and J gave up 6 bases; unmatched junction bases: 3. The CDR3 extends over 14 amino acids.

This clonotype has just a few counts. The rearrangement uses TRBV3-1 and TRBJ1-1; D remains unclear. The CDR3 consists of 12 residues. Germline-derived CDR1 and CDR2 are LGHDT and YNNKEL (reference sequence). Deletions cut 3 bases from V and 6 bases from J, with 8 bases between. The CDR3, as DNA: TGTGCCAGCAGCCATTGGGAGGCTGAAGCTTTCTTT. The encoded protein is CASSHWEAEAFF.

The rearrangement links TRBV5-1 to TRBJ2-5, with D maybe TRBD1 (6 bases). The V and J ends lost 1 base and 3 bases respectively, with 13 bases between them. The CDR3 extends over 15 amino acids. Germline lookup yields CDR1 SGHRS and CDR2 YFSETQ. The CDR3 DNA reads as TGCGCCAGCAGCTTGATGGACAGTCTTAAAGAGACCCAGTACTTC. Residues: CASSLMDSLKETQYF.

In regard to this clonotype: Mismatch with germline at one junction end may stem from a read error. The V call is TRBV14, the J call TRBJ1-4, with D perhaps matching TRBD1 (5 bases). Per the germline V gene, CDR1 is SGHDN and CDR2 is FVKESK. This CDR3 has 16 residues. The CDR3 spells CASSPIGGGLGEKPFF. CDR3 coding DNA: TGTGCCAGCAGCCCCATCGGGGGAGGCTTGGGGGAAAAACCGTTTTTT.

At least ten counts were recorded for this clonotype. V is TRBV2 and J is TRBJ1-4; TRBD1 agrees at 7 bases. This CDR3 region has 15 residues. Germline V gene sequence: CDR1 SNHLY, CDR2 FYNNEI. The V segment lost 1 base and the J segment 3 bases; nucleotides outside the gene matches: 2. CDR3 DNA sequence: TGTGCCAGCAGTGAAGAGCAGGGGGCTAATGAAAAACTGTTTTTT. Translated: CASSEEQGANEKLFF.

This clonotype has a count of ten or more. This sequence joins TRBV10-3 and TRBJ2-7, with D perhaps matching TRBD2 (5 bases). The CDR3 is 14 amino acids. The V end lost 10 bases, the J end lost 5 bases, and 21 bases lay between the germline ends. The germline CDR1 and CDR2 sequences are ENHRY and SYGVKD. In DNA form, the CDR3 reads TGTGCCACCGAAACCGGGTCCGGAGGCCACGAGCAGTACTTC. It yields the protein CATETGSGGHEQYF.